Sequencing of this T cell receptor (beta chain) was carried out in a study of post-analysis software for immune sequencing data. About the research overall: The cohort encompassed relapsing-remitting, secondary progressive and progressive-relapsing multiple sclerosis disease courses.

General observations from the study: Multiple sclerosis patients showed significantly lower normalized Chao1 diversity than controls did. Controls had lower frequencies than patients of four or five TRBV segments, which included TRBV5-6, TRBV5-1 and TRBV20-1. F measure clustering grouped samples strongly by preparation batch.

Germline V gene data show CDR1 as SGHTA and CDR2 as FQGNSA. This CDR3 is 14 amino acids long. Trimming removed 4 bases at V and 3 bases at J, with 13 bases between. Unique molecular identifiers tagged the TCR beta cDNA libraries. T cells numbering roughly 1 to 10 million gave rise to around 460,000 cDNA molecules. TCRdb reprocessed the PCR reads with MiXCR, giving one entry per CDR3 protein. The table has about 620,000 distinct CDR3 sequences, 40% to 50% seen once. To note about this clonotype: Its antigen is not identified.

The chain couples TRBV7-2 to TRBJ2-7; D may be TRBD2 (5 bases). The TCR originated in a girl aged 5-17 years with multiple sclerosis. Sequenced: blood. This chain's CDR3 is CASSSQIAGYEQYF. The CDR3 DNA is TGTGCCAGCAGCTCCCAAATCGCGGGCTACGAGCAGTACTTC.